Presented here are 26 T cell receptor beta chains from one specimen sequenced in a study of OX40 agonist ivuxolimab in advanced cancers. Clones were sequenced by immunoSEQ multiplex PCR, and TCRdb holds only the in-frame ones, with some missing. This sample has approximately 61,000 clones; roughly 90% occur once, and the top ten carry more than 15%. The specimen was CD4+ or CD8+ T cells sorted from blood, collected in a trial of the OX40 agonist ivuxolimab. All receptors come from an adult with an advanced solid tumor such as melanoma, head and neck, liver or kidney cancer.

The J gene is TRBJ1-2, the V gene TRBV10-1; no clear D. Germline assignment: CDR1 WNHNN and CDR2 SYGVQD (reference sequence). The CDR3 consists of 15 residues. The V gene lost 7 bases and the J gene lost 0 bases, with 15 bases spanning the gap. The CDR3 protein is CASTLEGSANYGYTF. CDR3 bases: TGCGCCAGCACCCTGGAGGGATCAGCTAACTATGGCTACACCTTC.

The chain employs TRBV4-3 and TRBJ2-7; tentative D call: TRBD2 (5 bases). The germline V gene has CDR1 LGHNA and CDR2 YSLEER. V was shortened by 0 bases and J by 3 bases, with 12 bases between the two germline ends. The CDR3 loop spans 15 amino acids. CDR3 bases: TGCGCCAGCAGCCAAGATCGAACGGGGAGCTACGAGCAGTACTTC. It translates to CASSQDRTGSYEQYF.

The chain employs TRBV7-9 and TRBJ2-3, with 7 bases identical to TRBD1. After removal of 5 bases from V and 5 bases from J, the junction contained 7 bases not matched to a gene. Germline V gene sequence: CDR1 SEHNR, CDR2 FQNEAQ (reference sequence). This CDR3 region has 14 residues. DNA of the CDR3: TGTGCCAGCAGCGAACCGACAGGGATAGATACGCAGTATTTT. Translation gives CASSEPTGIDTQYF.

The chain employs TRBV5-4 and TRBJ2-1; either TRBD1 or TRBD2 may supply D (5 bases each). Trimming pared 2 bases from V and 6 bases from J, leaving 15 bases between. CDR3 length: 15 residues. Germline V gene lookup returns CDR1 SGHNT and CDR2 YYREEE (reference sequence). CDR3 DNA: TGTGCCAGCAGCTTTGGCTGGGACGGAATCAATGAGCAGTTCTTC. It specifies CASSFGWDGINEQFF.

The CDR3 is CAWGDFREEIETQYF. DNA of the CDR3: TGTGCCTGGGGGGACTTTCGGGAGGAGATTGAGACCCAGTACTTC. The gene calls are TRBV30 and TRBJ2-5; 7 positions match TRBD2. The length of the CDR3 is 15 residues. J lost 5 bases, V lost 5 bases, and 14 bases had no gene match. Germline V CDR1 and CDR2: GTSNPN, SVGIG (reference sequence).

The chain joins TRBV28 to TRBJ2-7; weak D call: TRBD1 (6 bases). The CDR3 covers 14 residues. Germline V gene data show CDR1 as MDHEN and CDR2 as SYDVKM. Trimming took 3 bases from V and 2 from J, leaving 11 bases between them. The CDR3, as DNA: TGTGCCAGCAGTTTGCGGACAGAAACCTACGAGCAGTACTTC. It is translated as CASSLRTETYEQYF.

J is TRBJ2-1 and V is TRBV11-3; 7 bases are shared with TRBD2. Germline assignment: CDR1 SGHNT and CDR2 YENEEA. This CDR3 contains 15 residues. The J segment lost 8 bases and the V segment lost 1 base, leaving 8 bases of the junction unmatched. The CDR3 nucleotides read TGTGCCAGCAGCTTAGCGGGAGGCGGTTTCTATGAGCAGTTCTTC. Its protein is CASSLAGGGFYEQFF.

The chain couples TRBV28 to TRBJ1-2; D perhaps matches TRBD1 (6 bases). Trimming cost V 5 bases and J 10 bases, with 17 bases left between them. The CDR3 has 13 amino acids. From germline, CDR1 is MDHEN and CDR2 SYDVKM. CDR3 in DNA: TGTGCCAGCAGTGAGAAGAACAGGGAAATCTACACCTTC. Translated, it gives CASSEKNREIYTF.

The chain has TRBV7-8 and TRBJ1-5, with 7 positions matching TRBD1. CDR3 size: 14 residues. Looked up from germline, CDR1 is SGHVS and CDR2 is FQNEAQ. V was clipped by 6 bases and J by 7 bases; unmatched bases: 9. CDR3 protein: CASSYTGEWQPQHF. The CDR3 coding sequence is TGTGCCAGCAGTTACACAGGGGAATGGCAGCCCCAGCATTTT. Looking up the rest from reference TRBV7-8 and TRBJ1-5 gives the full variable domain: GAGVSQSPRYKVAKRGQDVALRCDPISGHVSLFWYQQALGQGPEFLTYFQNEAQLDKSGLPSDRFFAERPEGSVSTLKIQRTQQEDSAVYLCASSYTGEWQPQHFGDGTRLSIL.

This clone came up a few times. CDR3 DNA: TGTGCCAGCAGCTTATCTCCTGCTAATGAAAAACTGTTTTTT. Its translation: CASSLSPANEKLFF. V usage is TRBV7-6 and J usage is TRBJ1-4; no clear D. Germline values: CDR1 SGHVS, CDR2 FNYEAQ. Between the trimmed V and J ends, which lost 2 bases and 3 bases, there was a span of 7 bases. The length of the CDR3 is 14 residues.

V usage is TRBV7-9 and J usage is TRBJ2-5; TRBD2 matches 7 bases. The CDR3 length is 15 residues. The J segment lost 0 bases and the V segment lost 7 bases, leaving 8 bases of the junction unmatched. Germline assignment: CDR1 SEHNR and CDR2 FQNEAQ (reference sequence). The CDR3 sequence: CASTLEGGDQETQYF. The CDR3 DNA follows: TGTGCCAGCACCCTGGAGGGAGGGGACCAAGAGACCCAGTACTTC. Drawing the rest from reference TRBV7-9 and TRBJ2-5, the complete variable domain is DTGVSQNPRHKITKRGQNVTFRCDPISEHNRLYWYRQTLGQGPEFLTYFQNEAQLEKSRLLSDRFSAERPKGSFSTLEIQRTEQGDSAMYLCASTLEGGDQETQYFGPGTRLLVL.

The rearrangement links TRBV6-4 to TRBJ2-7; possibly TRBD1 for D (6 bases). The CDR3 contains 13 residues. The ends were cut back, 1 base at V and 5 bases at J, with 9 bases in the middle. The V gene's germline CDR1 is MRHNA and CDR2 SNTAGT. The CDR3 protein is CASSDWQGNEQYF. The CDR3 bases are TGTGCCAGCAGTGACTGGCAGGGGAACGAGCAGTACTTC.

This sequence joins TRBV5-5 and TRBJ2-7; D may be TRBD1 (5 bases). The CDR3 is 13 residues long. Germline lookup yields CDR1 SGHKS and CDR2 YYEKEE (reference sequence). V was pared by 2 bases and J by 3 bases, with 9 bases between. CDR3 DNA sequence: TGTGCCAGCAGCTTAGGACACTACTACGAGCAGTACTTC. As protein: CASSLGHYYEQYF.

The chain links TRBV4-3 to TRBJ2-7, with D perhaps being TRBD1 or TRBD2 (6 bases each). V was cut by 1 base and J by 5 bases, with 9 bases left in between. Germline values: CDR1 LGHNA, CDR2 YSLEER. This CDR3 spans 13 amino acids. The CDR3 bases are TGCGCCAGCAGCCAAGTGGGGGGCCACGAGCAGTACTTC. This sequence encodes CASSQVGGHEQYF.

The rearrangement uses TRBV6-5 and TRBJ2-7, with D possibly TRBD2 on 5 matching bases. The length of the CDR3 is 16 residues. CDR1 and CDR2 (germline): MNHEY, SVGAGI. The V gene lost 0 bases and the J gene lost 4 bases, with 16 bases spanning the gap. The CDR3 is CASSYSVGEHWYEQYF. CDR3 DNA: TGTGCCAGCAGTTACTCCGTGGGAGAGCACTGGTACGAGCAGTACTTC.

The chain has TRBV9 and TRBJ2-5; 13 bases map to TRBD2. The CDR3 runs 19 residues. With V trimmed by 5 bases and J by 2 bases, 15 bases remained unmatched. In germline, CDR1 is SGDLS, CDR2 YYNGEE. The CDR3 region has the DNA TGTGCCAGCAGTGGAGGGTGGACTAGCGGGAGTTGGGATCAAGAGACCCAGTACTTC. Protein product: CASSGGWTSGSWDQETQYF.

V and J are TRBV28 and TRBJ1-2; D possibly corresponds to TRBD1 (5 bases). V lost 5 bases to trimming and J lost 4 bases, with 14 bases between them. Germline V gives CDR1 MDHEN, CDR2 SYDVKM. CDR3 length equals 14 residues. The CDR3 region has the DNA TGTGCCAGCAGTCCTCAGGGCTTCGGCTATGGCTACACCTTC. Its translation is CASSPQGFGYGYTF.

V and J are TRBV13 and TRBJ1-2, with D possibly matching TRBD1 (5 bases). This CDR3 has 16 amino acids. Germline CDR1 PRHDT, CDR2 FYEKMQ (reference sequence). Trimming took 4 bases from V and 4 from J, leaving 19 bases between them. The CDR3 loop is CASSSGTAPGTYGYTF. The CDR3 region has the DNA TGTGCCAGCAGCTCAGGGACGGCCCCGGGAACCTATGGCTACACCTTC.

The genes are TRBV18 and TRBJ1-4; D ambiguous. Germline V gene sequence: CDR1 KGHSH, CDR2 LQKENI. This CDR3 has 15 residues. With 5 bases removed from V and 0 bases from J, the gap between germline ends came to 10 bases. CDR3 amino acids: CASSTSTATNEKLFF. CDR3 nucleotide sequence: TGTGCCAGCTCAACTTCGACGGCAACTAATGAAAAACTGTTTTTT.

This sequence joins TRBV12-5 and TRBJ2-7; possible D gene TRBD2, 7 bases. CDR3 length equals 13 residues. V was shortened by 6 bases and J by 6 bases, with 15 bases between the two germline ends. CDR1 LGHNT and CDR2 FRNRAP come from the germline V gene. The CDR3 here is CASGPYGGREQYF. The CDR3 nucleotides are TGTGCTAGTGGCCCCTACGGGGGGCGCGAGCAGTACTTC.

Notes on this clone: A read error may account for a junction end that differs from germline. V usage is TRBV28 and J usage is TRBJ1-2, with D hard to call. Germline V gives CDR1 MDHEN, CDR2 SYDVKM. This CDR3 region has 11 residues. This CDR3 reads CASSKTATPGF. CDR3 in DNA: TGTGCCAGCAGTAAAACAGCGACGCCCGGCTTC.

This clone was found once. This chain links TRBV27 with TRBJ2-3; TRBD2 matches at 10 bases. V lost 5 bases, J lost 0 bases, and 5 bases stayed unmatched. This CDR3 region has 16 residues. The germline V gene has CDR1 MNHEY and CDR2 SMNVEV (reference sequence). CDR3 protein: CASSPGLAVSTDTQYF. DNA of the CDR3: TGTGCCAGCAGTCCCGGACTAGCGGTTAGCACAGATACGCAGTATTTT.

By share, this clone ranks as medium-sized. Distinct nucleotide sequences in the sample also encode this CDR3. This chain joins TRBV6-5 and TRBJ2-7; D remains unclear. Looked up from germline, CDR1 is MNHEY and CDR2 is SVGAGI. The CDR3 loop spans 11 amino acids. Between the trimmed V and J ends, which lost 5 bases and 3 bases, there was a span of 5 bases. The DNA of the CDR3 is TGTGCCAGCAGTGCCGGCTACGAGCAGTACTTC. Residues: CASSAGYEQYF.

The rearrangement joins TRBV19 to TRBJ1-3, with D hard to call. Germline loops: CDR1 LNHDA, CDR2 SQIVND (reference sequence). The V and J ends lost 5 bases and 7 bases respectively, with 6 bases between them. The CDR3 runs to 11 residues. DNA for the CDR3: TGTGCCAGTAGTGCCACTAACACCATATATTTT. Translation gives CASSATNTIYF.

V is TRBV5-4 and J is TRBJ1-2; perhaps TRBD1 as D (6 bases). Germline V gives CDR1 SGHNT, CDR2 YYREEE (reference sequence). V was trimmed by 1 base and J by 6 bases, leaving 7 bases between them. The length of the CDR3 is 12 residues. CDR3 protein: CASSLRGDGYTF. CDR3 in DNA: TGTGCCAGCAGCTTGAGGGGGGATGGCTACACCTTC.

This chain links TRBV9 with TRBJ2-3, with D tentatively TRBD2 (6 bases). The germline V gene encodes CDR1 SGDLS and CDR2 YYNGEE. The V end lost 4 bases, the J end lost 1 base, and 16 bases lay between the germline ends. CDR3 length: 16 amino acids. The CDR3 loop reads CASSPSTGEGTDTQYF. The CDR3 DNA is TGTGCCAGCAGCCCCTCAACCGGGGAGGGCACAGATACGCAGTATTTT.